This T cell receptor beta chain was recorded in a study of blood T cell repertoires in COVID-19. Across the study: Material from acute and convalescent COVID-19 was sourced from the United States, Italy and Spain. In each case, the material was cDNA or gDNA derived from T cells, B-cell-depleted T cells, or PBMCs.

The CDR3 length is 16 residues. Germline V lookup: CDR1 SGHTA, CDR2 FQGNSA. Deletions cut 0 bases from V and 1 base from J, with 12 bases between. In the authors' workflow: For nucleated cells, counts were estimated from reference gene primer amplification. Assay: immunoSEQ multiplex PCR; the TCRdb copy retains only in-frame clones and omits some. D and trimming come from the DNA, and the V and J calls and clone size come from that table. Here the sample spans some 150,000 clones, roughly 89% being singletons. The chain couples TRBV7-2 to TRBJ1-2; D uncertain. The receptor comes from a man aged 18-30 years with active or convalescent COVID-19. Specimen: peripheral blood. The CDR3 region has the DNA TGTGCCAGCAGCTTAGCGCCCTACAGCTATAACTATGGCTACACCTTC. It encodes CASSLAPYSYNYGYTF.